What follows describes a single T cell receptor beta chain. Its antigen target is currently unknown. The sequencing machine was an Illumina HiSeq 2000. TCR beta cDNA libraries were made by 5'RACE template switching that added a universal primer site and unique molecular identifiers. Priming for cDNA synthesis came from the TCR beta constant segment, and two successive PCR amplification steps followed. Under the source paper's analysis protocol: MIGEC was used to demultiplex reads and group the reads by UMI, and MiTCR was used to assemble and quantify clonotypes. To exclude erroneous sequences, only TCR cDNA sequences supported by at least two reads were retained. The tcR package was used for downstream repertoire analysis, and clonotypes were matched between fractions using CDR3 nucleotide sequence together with V segment. VDJmatch was used to annotate antigen specificity against VDJdb, with one amino acid substitution in CDR3 permitted. After reprocessing by TCRdb, each CDR3 protein sequence is one entry, and no DNA is given. These V and J calls are TCRdb output, not the study's own analysis. The sample table holds approximately 420,000 distinct CDR3 sequences. The ten largest clonotypes hold about 10% of the sample.

The data are from a study of T cells expressing NK-cell markers (dated by TCRdb to the early 2020s). Regarding the study in general: TCR beta-chain repertoires were profiled in sorted CD3+CD56+NKG2C+, CD3+CD56+NKG2C- and CD3+CD56-NKG2C+ T-cell subsets from eight donors. Among the eight sequenced donors, only one was HCMV-seronegative, while the other seven were HCMV-seropositive. The study sequenced eight donors, all healthy volunteers chosen at random: three men and five women. Illumina HiSeq 2000/2500, MiSeq or NextSeq was used to sequence libraries as 2 x 150 bp reads. Broader findings and caveats from the paper: Those dominant clonotypes were again the most abundant among CD3+CD56-NKG2C+ cells in a handful of donors, at about 28.3-60.1%. In six donors, the dominant CD3+CD56+NKG2C+ clonotypes ranked among the top 10 CD8+ clonotypes, making up 1.0-7.0% of CD8+ T cells. Whether the expanded NKG2C-expressing T cell clones were specific for HCMV antigens was left unclear.

To determine HCMV serostatus, a commercial ELISA kit was used to detect HCMV-specific IgG in serum. Peripheral blood mononuclear cells were isolated from blood by Ficoll density gradient centrifugation. From its cysteine to its phenylalanine, the CDR3 spans 13 amino acids. No DNA has been recorded. CDR1 and CDR2 (SGDLS, YYNGEE) derive from the germline V gene. The receptor was isolated from a woman aged 45-60 years in good health. Donor details come from another sample of the same person, matched by shared clones. The rearranged segments are TRBV9 and TRBJ2-1; the D call of TRBD2 rests on TCRdb alone, since no DNA is present to check it. The sample taken for sequencing was blood T cells: a sorted CD56 or NKG2C T cell subset, CD4+ or CD8+ T cells, or bulk PBMC T cells (not recorded which). This receptor has the CDR3 CASRGLAEGEQFF.